This TCR beta chain was sequenced during a study of OX40 agonist ivuxolimab in advanced cancers. Study overall: Patients with prior anti-PD-1, anti-PD-L1 or anti-CTLA-4 therapy were eligible; 40% had some.

Comments on this clone: Its antigen is currently unknown.

Measured with immunoSEQ multiplex PCR; TCRdb has only the in-frame clones, and not every one. The data hold about 20,000 clones, with about 81% observed a single time. Sampled blood was obtained at baseline, cycle 4 day 1, and cycle 7 day 1. Germline CDR1 is SGHTA and CDR2 is FQGNSA. The CDR3 is 15 residues long. The V gene lost 1 base and the J gene lost 5 bases, with 13 bases spanning the gap. Findings and caveats of the study: Clonal expansion in partial responders at 0.1-3.0 mg/kg ranked among the lowest.

The chain joins TRBV7-2 to TRBJ2-3; TRBD2 might be the D (5 bases). The specimen comprised CD4+ or CD8+ T cells sorted from blood, sampled in a trial of the OX40 agonist ivuxolimab. This TCR was sampled from an adult with an advanced solid tumor such as melanoma, head and neck, liver or kidney cancer. As DNA, the CDR3 is TGTGCCAGCAGCTTAGACCGGGTTCGGGGAGATACGCAGTATTTT. It is translated as CASSLDRVRGDTQYF.